This T cell receptor (beta chain) came from a study of blood T cell repertoires in COVID-19. Study background: Acute and convalescent COVID-19 samples came from the United States, Italy and Spain. Nucleic acid was either cDNA or gDNA, and it came from T cells, B-cell-depleted T cells, or PBMCs.

This clone was detected a few times. Original data processing: Estimation of nucleated cell counts relied on the amplification of reference gene primers. Assay: immunoSEQ multiplex PCR; the TCRdb copy retains only in-frame clones and omits some. V and J calls and clone size follow that table, whereas D and trimming were derived from the DNA. The sample has under 130,000 clones, 65% to 90% seen once. The V gene end was trimmed by 7 bases and the J gene end by 5 bases; junction bases not matched to a gene: 14. Germline V gene sequence: CDR1 SGHTS, CDR2 YDEGEE. The CDR3 totals 17 residues. The rearrangement joins TRBV5-8 to TRBJ1-4; 10 bases map to TRBD1. The sequence derives from a man aged 45-65 years with acute or convalescent COVID-19. The sample consisted of peripheral blood. CDR3 in amino acids: CASGGTGALLLNEKLFF. In DNA form, the CDR3 reads TGTGCCAGCGGAGGGACAGGGGCTCTATTATTGAATGAAAAACTGTTTTTT.